Each of the 24 T cell receptor beta chains below was sequenced from the same sample in a study of cytomegalovirus exposure and HLA in healthy donors. The PCR ran on 60 Vbeta and 13 Jbeta primers. This table comes from immunoSEQ multiplex PCR, and its TCRdb copy is limited to in-frame clones, with some not included. The sample includes about 31,000 clones, less than 55% of them seen just once. Sequenced input: PBMCs. The receptors stem from a woman in her forties or fifties in good health and CMV-seronegative.

CDR3 in DNA: TGTGCCAGCAGTGTGCAGAGACAGGTTGCTAAATGGCAGCCCCAGCATTTT. Translating gives CASSVQRQVAKWQPQHF. This chain links TRBV2 with TRBJ1-5, with D perhaps matching TRBD1 (6 bases). Trimming took 4 bases from V and 7 from J, leaving 23 bases between them. Germline CDR1 SNHLY, CDR2 FYNNEI. There are 17 residues in the CDR3.

This clone was picked up a small number of times. The CDR3, as DNA: TGTGCCTACCTAGCGCCCTCCTACAATGAGCAGTTCTTC. Protein sequence: CAYLAPSYNEQFF. V gene TRBV30 combines with J gene TRBJ2-1; the D gene is possibly TRBD2 (6 bases). The germline V and J ends were trimmed by 7 bases and 0 bases, with 10 bases remaining between them. Looked up from germline, CDR1 is GTSNPN and CDR2 is SVGIG (reference sequence). The CDR3 runs to 13 residues.

The chain couples TRBV6-5 to TRBJ2-7; 9 bases are a match to TRBD2. The junction had 7 bases not matched to a gene; V was cut back by 3 bases and J by 4 bases. Germline V lookup: CDR1 MNHEY, CDR2 SVGAGI. The CDR3 spans 15 residues. In DNA form, the CDR3 reads TGTGCCAGCAGTTATGGAATAGCGGGAGTATACGAGCAGTACTTC. Translation: CASSYGIAGVYEQYF.

The gene calls are TRBV15 and TRBJ1-6, with D possibly TRBD1 on 6 matching bases. CDR1 is LNHNV, CDR2 YYDKDF, per germline (reference sequence). CDR3 length: 16 amino acids. V shed 0 bases and J shed 8 bases, with 14 bases lying between them. The CDR3 sequence: CATSRDPRTAHSPLHF. The DNA for the CDR3 is TGTGCCACCAGCAGAGATCCCCGGACAGCCCATTCACCCCTCCACTTT.

The chain has TRBV30 and TRBJ2-7; D not resolved. Trimming stripped 3 bases from V and 1 base from J, with 4 bases between. The length of the CDR3 is 11 residues. In germline, CDR1 is GTSNPN, CDR2 SVGIG (reference sequence). The DNA of the CDR3 is TGTGCCTGGAGCGGGTCCTACGAGCAGTACTTC. Translated, it gives CAWSGSYEQYF.

J is TRBJ1-3 and V is TRBV5-1; possible D gene TRBD1, 6 bases. V gave up 4 bases and J gave up 3 bases, with 11 bases separating them. CDR1 and CDR2 (germline): SGHRS, YFSETQ. The CDR3 consists of 14 residues. The CDR3 nucleotides are TGCGCCAGCAGCATTTCAGGGGATGGAAACACCATATATTTT. Protein sequence: CASSISGDGNTIYF.

The chain links TRBV6-6 to TRBJ2-1, with 9 bases fitting TRBD2. The CDR3 is 16 residues long. From germline, CDR1 is MNHNY and CDR2 SVGAGI (reference sequence). The J segment lost 8 bases and the V segment lost 2 bases, leaving 10 bases of the junction unmatched. CDR3 loop: CASSYLGLAGRDEQFF. The CDR3 DNA sequence: TGTGCCAGCAGTTACCTGGGGCTAGCGGGGAGGGATGAGCAGTTCTTC.

The V gene is TRBV7-9, the J gene TRBJ2-7; D perhaps matches TRBD1 (5 bases). Germline assignment: CDR1 SEHNR and CDR2 FQNEAQ (reference sequence). V was cut by 1 base and J by 0 bases, with 7 bases left in between. The CDR3 has 14 residues. For the CDR3, the DNA is TGTGCCAGCAGCTTAGGGACATTCTCCTACGAGCAGTACTTC. It yields the protein CASSLGTFSYEQYF.

The J gene is TRBJ2-7, the V gene TRBV7-9; maybe TRBD1 (5 bases). This CDR3 spans 13 amino acids. Germline V gene sequence: CDR1 SEHNR, CDR2 FQNEAQ (reference sequence). V was clipped by 1 base and J by 3 bases, with 7 bases between them. For the CDR3, the DNA is TGTGCCAGCAGCTTAGGACAGAACTACGAGCAGTACTTC. Translating it yields CASSLGQNYEQYF.

The chain couples TRBV28 to TRBJ1-2, with D perhaps matching TRBD1 (5 bases). Between the trimmed V and J ends, which lost 5 bases and 8 bases, there was a span of 15 bases. The CDR3 runs 13 residues. CDR1 MDHEN and CDR2 SYDVKM come from the germline V gene. CDR3 region: CASSPGGGLGYTF. In nucleotides, the CDR3 is TGTGCCAGCAGTCCAGGTGGGGGGTTGGGCTACACCTTC.

The chain joins TRBV5-4 to TRBJ1-2, with a weak D call TRBD1 (6 bases). Germline CDR1 SGHNT, CDR2 YYREEE (reference sequence). V dropped 0 bases and J dropped 5 bases, with 8 bases sitting between them. The CDR3 runs to 13 residues. In DNA form, the CDR3 reads TGTGCCAGCAGCTTGGGGACAGCTTATGGCTACACCTTC. The encoded protein is CASSLGTAYGYTF. Based on the CDR3 plus reference TRBV5-4 and TRBJ1-2, the full variable domain is ETGVTQSPTHLIKTRGQQVTLRCSSQSGHNTVSWYQQALGQGPQFIFQYYREEENGRGNFPPRFSGLQFPNYSSELNVNALELDDSALYLCASSLGTAYGYTFGSGTRLTVV.

In its sample, this clone was seen a few times. This chain joins TRBV28 and TRBJ2-2; TRBD2 matches at 12 bases. The V and J ends lost 2 bases and 3 bases, in that order; junction bases with no gene match: 16. The germline gives CDR1 MDHEN, CDR2 SYDVKM. The CDR3 loop spans 21 amino acids. As DNA, the CDR3 is TGTGCCAGCAGTTTAGTCCCCGGTGGCCTGCGACTAGCGGGAGACACCGGGGAGCTGTTTTTT. Translation gives CASSLVPGGLRLAGDTGELFF.

This clone was counted only a few times. The rearrangement links TRBV11-2 to TRBJ1-1; no firm D call. Trimming stripped 3 bases from V and 2 bases from J, with 10 bases between. The germline V gene encodes CDR1 SGHAT and CDR2 FQNNGV. This CDR3 has 14 amino acids. In DNA, the CDR3 is TGTGCCAGCAGCTTGGCCGGGTTAAACACTGAAGCTTTCTTT. Protein sequence: CASSLAGLNTEAFF.

This clone was detected a few times. The rearrangement uses TRBV19 and TRBJ1-2; D call uncertain. Trimming stripped 8 bases from V and 2 bases from J, with 9 bases between. Germline-derived CDR1 and CDR2 are LNHDA and SQIVND (reference sequence). The CDR3 consists of 12 residues. The DNA for the CDR3 is TGTGCCAGTGAAACACCGAACTATGGCTACACCTTC. Its protein is CASETPNYGYTF. Combining the CDR3 with reference TRBV19 and TRBJ1-2 gives the whole variable domain DGGITQSPKYLFRKEGQNVTLSCEQNLNHDAMYWYRQDPGQGLRLIYYSQIVNDFQKGDIAEGYSVSREKKESFPLTVTSAQKNPTAFYLCASETPNYGYTFGSGTRLTVV.

This chain links TRBV7-6 with TRBJ2-1; 10 bases match TRBD1. This CDR3 has 15 amino acids. The ends lost 1 base at V and 6 bases at J; junction bases unmatched: 3. CDR1 and CDR2 (germline): SGHVS, FNYEAQ. CDR3 in DNA: TGTGCCAGCAGCTTAGGACAGGGGGCAACCAATGAGCAGTTCTTC. Translated: CASSLGQGATNEQFF.

This clone has a handful of counts. The CDR3 is CASSREMGDAEAFF. CDR3 bases: TGTGCCAGCAGCAGGGAGATGGGAGACGCTGAAGCTTTCTTT. The chain couples TRBV5-6 to TRBJ1-1; D is unclear. The V end lost 4 bases, the J end lost 6 bases, and 16 bases lay between the germline ends. The CDR3 runs to 14 residues. Germline V gene data show CDR1 as SGHDT and CDR2 as YYEEEE.

The genes are TRBV28 and TRBJ2-1, with D maybe TRBD2 (5 bases). This CDR3 is built from 15 residues. The ends were cut back, 1 base at V and 10 bases at J, with 17 bases in the middle. Germline CDR1 reads MDHEN; CDR2 reads SYDVKM. Here the CDR3 DNA reads TGTGCCAGCAGTTTATATCCCAGTGGAGGACTCGAGCAGTTCTTC. Amino acids: CASSLYPSGGLEQFF.

There are a few counts of this clone. The chain employs TRBV5-5 and TRBJ2-6; D unclear. V was shortened by 1 base and J by 2 bases, with 7 bases between the two germline ends. The CDR3 consists of 15 residues. Germline V gives CDR1 SGHKS, CDR2 YYEKEE (reference sequence). In DNA, the CDR3 is TGTGCCAGCAGCTTGTCTAGTGCTGGGGCCAACGTCCTGACTTTC. Translating gives CASSLSSAGANVLTF.

This clone was recorded once. The chain combines TRBV7-8 with TRBJ1-5, with 12 bases aligning to TRBD1. V dropped 2 bases and J dropped 4; count of bases not matched to a gene: 3. The CDR3 extends over 16 amino acids. Per germline, CDR1 SGHVS and CDR2 FQNEAQ. The DNA of the CDR3 is TGTGCCAGCAGCTTATTGGGACAGGGGGCGAATCAGCCCCAGCATTTT. It codes for CASSLLGQGANQPQHF.

This rearrangement joins TRBV9 to TRBJ2-1; D is undetermined. Trimming stripped 3 bases from V and 0 bases from J, with 4 bases between. The CDR3 covers 13 residues. CDR1 and CDR2 (germline): SGDLS, YYNGEE. CDR3 protein: CASSGSSYNEQFF. Here the CDR3 DNA reads TGTGCCAGCAGCGGGAGCTCCTACAATGAGCAGTTCTTC.

The J gene is TRBJ2-3, the V gene TRBV7-3; possibly TRBD2 for D (5 bases). V lost 8 bases to trimming and J lost 3 bases, with 12 bases between them. The CDR3 has 13 residues. In germline, CDR1 is SGHTA, CDR2 FQGTGA. The CDR3 DNA is TGTGCCAGCTCTTCCCAGCGGACAGATACGCAGTATTTT. Protein sequence: CASSSQRTDTQYF.

This rearrangement joins TRBV9 to TRBJ2-5, with 8 bases fitting TRBD1. Germline trimming cut 3 bases from V and 0 bases from J; bases unmatched to any gene: 1. This CDR3 has 14 amino acids. Per the germline V gene, CDR1 is SGDLS and CDR2 is YYNGEE. As DNA, the CDR3 is TGTGCCAGCAGCGGGGACAGGAACCAAGAGACCCAGTACTTC. Amino acids: CASSGDRNQETQYF.

The chain recombines TRBV6-6 with TRBJ1-5; 9 nucleotides align to TRBD1. The trim removed 5 bases at V and 1 base at J, leaving 6 bases unmatched. The CDR3 contains 16 residues. CDR1 MNHNY and CDR2 SVGAGI come from the germline V gene (reference sequence). CDR3 nucleotides: TGTGCCAGCAGTATGGGGACAGGGACGAGCAATCAGCCCCAGCATTTT. This encodes CASSMGTGTSNQPQHF.

The chain couples TRBV5-1 to TRBJ2-7; 11 nucleotides line up with TRBD1. This CDR3 has 14 residues. V gave up 0 bases and J gave up 7 bases; unmatched junction bases: 3. Looked up from germline, CDR1 is SGHRS and CDR2 is YFSETQ. CDR3 sequence (DNA): TGCGCCAGCAGCTTGGCCGGGACAGGGGGTGAGCAGTACTTC. Translated: CASSLAGTGGEQYF.